The 12 T cell receptor beta chains listed next were all sequenced from one sample in a study of early T cells in non-severe SARS-CoV-2 infection. One entry per CDR3 protein, called by TCRdb with MiXCR from the 5' RACE reads. The repertoire consists of 70,000 to 85,000 distinct CDR3 sequences, with 9% to 13% occurring once and the leading ten covering less than 3%. Sequenced sample: whole blood. Source of these receptors: an adult who was a healthcare worker with PCR-confirmed SARS-CoV-2 infection or an uninfected control (not recorded which).

This clonotype occurred many times. The rearrangement links TRBV7-2 to TRBJ2-3; perhaps TRBD2 as D (6 bases). This CDR3 has 12 residues. Germline V CDR1 and CDR2: SGHTA, FQGNSA. The V gene lost 5 bases and the J gene lost 11 bases, with 14 bases spanning the gap. The CDR3 loop reads CASSHGLGGQYF. The CDR3 DNA is TGTGCCAGCAGCCATGGACTGGGAGGGCAGTATTTT.

V and J are TRBV3-1 and TRBJ2-3; no definite D call. V was cut by 0 bases and J by 7 bases, with 8 bases left in between. Germline-derived CDR1 and CDR2 are LGHDT and YNNKEL (reference sequence). The CDR3 is 13 residues long. The CDR3 region is CASSQDHGNTQYF. CDR3 DNA sequence: TGTGCCAGCAGCCAAGATCATGGGAATACGCAGTATTTT.

The chain combines TRBV29-1 with TRBJ2-7; a weak D match, TRBD2 (5 bases). The V end was cut by 6 bases, the J end by 3 bases, with 18 bases between. This CDR3 region has 14 residues. CDR1 and CDR2 (germline): SQVTM, ANQGSEA. The CDR3 sequence is CSVNHLGGRYEQYF. For the CDR3, the DNA is TGCAGCGTCAACCACCTAGGAGGCCGCTACGAGCAGTACTTC.

The chain joins TRBV18 to TRBJ2-2; TRBD2 matches at 8 bases. The CDR3 runs 16 residues. Germline assignment: CDR1 KGHSH and CDR2 LQKENI. Trimming cost V 2 bases and J 2 bases; bases outside gene matches: 4. The CDR3 DNA sequence: TGTGCCAGCTCACCAGGGCGGGAGGAAAACACCGGGGAGCTGTTTTTT. Protein product: CASSPGREENTGELFF.

At least ten counts were recorded for this clonotype. V is TRBV18 and J is TRBJ1-1; TRBD1 matches at 7 bases. V trimming: 6 bases; J trimming: 2 bases; junction bases outside the gene matches: 6. This CDR3 region has 14 residues. The germline CDR1 and CDR2 sequences are KGHSH and LQKENI. The CDR3 coding sequence is TGTGCCAGCTCCCTACAGGGGCTTAACACTGAAGCTTTCTTT. This sequence encodes CASSLQGLNTEAFF.

This clonotype showed up many times. This chain links TRBV4-1 with TRBJ2-2; D remains ambiguous. The CDR3 consists of 14 residues. Trimming took off 0 bases at V and 8 bases at J, with 10 bases between the two ends. From germline, CDR1 is MGHRA and CDR2 YSYEKL. DNA of the CDR3: TGCGCCAGCAGCCAAGATCCGGGCGTAGGGGAGCTGTTTTTT. The encoded protein is CASSQDPGVGELFF.

Ten or more counts support this clonotype. The DNA for the CDR3 is TGTGCCAGCAGCTTAGTCCCGCTGGCCTCTGGAAACACCATATATTTT. This encodes CASSLVPLASGNTIYF. J is TRBJ1-3 and V is TRBV7-9; D uncertain. V was cut by 1 base and J by 0 bases, with 10 bases left in between. The CDR3 is 16 residues long. Germline CDR1 reads SEHNR; CDR2 reads FQNEAQ (reference sequence).

This clonotype was counted at least ten times. The rearrangement joins TRBV29-1 to TRBJ2-1; possible D gene TRBD2, 6 bases. The CDR3 runs 14 residues. Trimming removed 4 bases from V and 0 bases from J, with 10 bases in between. Germline V lookup: CDR1 SQVTM, CDR2 ANQGSEA. The CDR3 spells CSVARENSYNEQFF. The CDR3 DNA is TGCAGCGTTGCTCGGGAGAACTCCTACAATGAGCAGTTCTTC.

The chain's CDR3 is CASSLRQGAGNEQYF. Here the CDR3 DNA reads TGCGCCAGCAGCCTAAGACAGGGGGCAGGCAACGAGCAGTACTTC. V gene TRBV5-1 combines with J gene TRBJ2-7, with 10 bases lining up with TRBD1. Germline loops: CDR1 SGHRS, CDR2 YFSETQ. V trimming: 4 bases; J trimming: 5 bases; junction bases outside the gene matches: 9. CDR3 length: 15 amino acids.

This chain uses TRBV7-9 with TRBJ2-3; TRBD1 aligns across 7 bases. J lost 7 bases, V lost 3 bases, and 10 bases had no gene match. The CDR3 contains 15 residues. In germline, CDR1 is SEHNR, CDR2 FQNEAQ (reference sequence). This CDR3 reads CASSFFGQAVNTQYF. The CDR3 DNA reads TGTGCCAGCAGCTTTTTTGGACAGGCGGTCAATACGCAGTATTTT.

This clonotype was picked up many times. In DNA, the CDR3 is TGCGCCAGCAGCCAAGAAGGTCCACAGGGAGGTACCAATCAGCCCCAGCATTTT. Its translation is CASSQEGPQGGTNQPQHF. The J gene is TRBJ1-5, the V gene TRBV4-1, with D possibly TRBD1 on 6 matching bases. The germline CDR1 and CDR2 sequences are MGHRA and YSYEKL. V lost 0 bases, J lost 3 bases, and 18 bases lay in between. This CDR3 is built from 18 residues.

Only a few counts were recorded for this clonotype. The V gene is TRBV5-1, the J gene TRBJ1-1, with 7 bases aligning to TRBD1. Germline values: CDR1 SGHRS, CDR2 YFSETQ. This CDR3 is 15 amino acids long. Trimming cost V 0 bases and J 4 bases; bases outside gene matches: 6. The CDR3 region is CASSLEVPGGTEAFF. The CDR3, as DNA: TGCGCCAGCAGCTTGGAGGTCCCAGGGGGCACTGAAGCTTTCTTT.